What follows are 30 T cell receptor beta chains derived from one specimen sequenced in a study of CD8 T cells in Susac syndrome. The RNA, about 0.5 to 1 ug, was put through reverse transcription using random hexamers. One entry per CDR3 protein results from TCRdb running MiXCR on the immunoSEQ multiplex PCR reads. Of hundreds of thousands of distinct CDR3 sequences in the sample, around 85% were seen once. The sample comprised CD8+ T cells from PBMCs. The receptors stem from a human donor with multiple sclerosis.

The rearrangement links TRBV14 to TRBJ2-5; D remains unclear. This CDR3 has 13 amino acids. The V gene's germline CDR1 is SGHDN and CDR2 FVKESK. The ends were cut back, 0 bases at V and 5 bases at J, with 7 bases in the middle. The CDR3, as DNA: TGTGCCAGCAGCCAAGAACTGAGGGAGACCCAGTACTTC. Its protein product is CASSQELRETQYF.

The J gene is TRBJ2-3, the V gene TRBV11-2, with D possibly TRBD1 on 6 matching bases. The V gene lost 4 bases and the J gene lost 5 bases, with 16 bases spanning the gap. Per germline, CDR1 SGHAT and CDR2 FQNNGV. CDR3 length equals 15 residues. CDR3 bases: TGTGCCAGCAGCTCACCAGGGGACATGAGAGATACGCAGTATTTT. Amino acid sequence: CASSSPGDMRDTQYF.

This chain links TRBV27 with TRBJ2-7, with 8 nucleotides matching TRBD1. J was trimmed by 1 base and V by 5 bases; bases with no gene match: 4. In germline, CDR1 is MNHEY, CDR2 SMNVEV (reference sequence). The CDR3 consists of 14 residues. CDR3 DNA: TGTGCCAGCAGTACCGGACAGGGTTCCTACGAGCAGTACTTC. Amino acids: CASSTGQGSYEQYF.

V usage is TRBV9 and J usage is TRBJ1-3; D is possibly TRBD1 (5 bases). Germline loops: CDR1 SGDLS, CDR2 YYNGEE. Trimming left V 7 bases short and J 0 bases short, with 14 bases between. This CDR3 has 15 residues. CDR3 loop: CASGEQATSGNTIYF. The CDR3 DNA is TGTGCCAGCGGGGAACAGGCTACCTCTGGAAACACCATATATTTT.

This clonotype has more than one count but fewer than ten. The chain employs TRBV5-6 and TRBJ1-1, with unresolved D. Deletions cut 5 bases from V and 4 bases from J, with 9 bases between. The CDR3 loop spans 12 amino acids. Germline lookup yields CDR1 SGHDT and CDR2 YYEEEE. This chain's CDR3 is CASRGLGTEAFF. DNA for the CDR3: TGTGCCAGCAGGGGCCTAGGCACTGAAGCTTTCTTT.

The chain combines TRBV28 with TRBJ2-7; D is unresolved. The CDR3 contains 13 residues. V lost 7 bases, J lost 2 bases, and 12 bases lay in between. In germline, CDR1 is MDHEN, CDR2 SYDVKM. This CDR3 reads CASTFKAAYEQYF. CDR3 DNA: TGTGCCAGCACCTTCAAGGCAGCCTACGAGCAGTACTTC. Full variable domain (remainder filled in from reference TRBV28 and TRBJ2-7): DVKVTQSSRYLVKRTGEKVFLECVQDMDHENMFWYRQDPGLGLRLIYFSYDVKMKEKGDIPEGYSVSREKKERFSLILESASTNQTSMYLCASTFKAAYEQYFGPGTRLTVT.

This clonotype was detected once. Here the CDR3 DNA reads TGTGCCAGCAGTGAAAGCCTAGAAACCTACTACAATGAGCAGTTCTTC. Amino acids: CASSESLETYYNEQFF. The rearrangement uses TRBV6-1 and TRBJ2-1; D uncertain. Germline loops: CDR1 MNHNS, CDR2 SASEGT. The CDR3 has 16 amino acids. V was trimmed by 2 bases and J by 3 bases, leaving 14 bases between them.

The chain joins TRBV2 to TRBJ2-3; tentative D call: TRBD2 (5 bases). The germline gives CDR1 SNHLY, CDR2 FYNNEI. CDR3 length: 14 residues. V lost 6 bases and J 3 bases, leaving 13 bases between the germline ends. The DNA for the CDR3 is TGTGCCAGCAGGGCACGGGGTGCAACAGATACGCAGTATTTT. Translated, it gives CASRARGATDTQYF.

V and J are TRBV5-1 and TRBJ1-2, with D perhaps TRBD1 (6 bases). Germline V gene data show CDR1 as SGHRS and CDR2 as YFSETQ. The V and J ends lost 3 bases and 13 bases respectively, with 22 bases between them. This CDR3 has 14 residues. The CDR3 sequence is CASSSGDGASRGTF. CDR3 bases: TGCGCCAGCAGCTCGGGGGACGGCGCCAGCAGGGGCACCTTC. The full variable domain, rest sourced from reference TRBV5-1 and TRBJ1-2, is KAGVTQTPRYLIKTRGQQVTLSCSPISGHRSVSWYQQTPGQGLQFLFEYFSETQRNKGNFPGRFSGRQFSNSRSEMNVSTLELGDSALYLCASSSGDGASRGTFGSGTRLTVV.

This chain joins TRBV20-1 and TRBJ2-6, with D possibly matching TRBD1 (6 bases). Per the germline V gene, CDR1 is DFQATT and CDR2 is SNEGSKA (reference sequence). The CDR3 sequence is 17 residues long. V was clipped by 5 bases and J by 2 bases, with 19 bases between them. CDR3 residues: CSAETRSSGAGANVLTF. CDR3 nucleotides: TGCAGTGCTGAGACCCGTTCGTCAGGGGCTGGGGCCAACGTCCTGACTTTC.

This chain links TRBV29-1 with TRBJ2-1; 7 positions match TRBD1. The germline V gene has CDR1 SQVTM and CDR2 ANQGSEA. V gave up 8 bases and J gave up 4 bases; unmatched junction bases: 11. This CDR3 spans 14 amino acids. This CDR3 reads CSTHTGVDYNEQFF. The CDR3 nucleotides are TGCAGCACTCATACAGGGGTTGATTACAATGAGCAGTTCTTC.

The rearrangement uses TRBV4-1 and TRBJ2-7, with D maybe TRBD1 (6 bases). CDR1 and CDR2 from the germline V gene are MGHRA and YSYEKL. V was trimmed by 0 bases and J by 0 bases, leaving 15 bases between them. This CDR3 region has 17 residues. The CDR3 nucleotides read TGCGCCAGCAGCCAAGATACAGGGACATTAGCCTCCTACGAGCAGTACTTC. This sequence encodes CASSQDTGTLASYEQYF.

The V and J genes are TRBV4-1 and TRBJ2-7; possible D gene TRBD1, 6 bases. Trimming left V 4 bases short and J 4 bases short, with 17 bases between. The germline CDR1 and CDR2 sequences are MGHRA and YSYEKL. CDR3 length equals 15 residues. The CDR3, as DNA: TGCGCCAGCAGCCGCCAGGGGAGTGGGGCTTACGAGCAGTACTTC. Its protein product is CASSRQGSGAYEQYF.

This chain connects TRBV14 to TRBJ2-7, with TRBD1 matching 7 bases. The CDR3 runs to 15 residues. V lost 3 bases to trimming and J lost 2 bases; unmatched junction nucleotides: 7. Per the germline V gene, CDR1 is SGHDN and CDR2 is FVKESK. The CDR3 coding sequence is TGTGCCAGCAGCCACCGGGACAGCTTTGCCTACGAGCAGTACTTC. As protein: CASSHRDSFAYEQYF.

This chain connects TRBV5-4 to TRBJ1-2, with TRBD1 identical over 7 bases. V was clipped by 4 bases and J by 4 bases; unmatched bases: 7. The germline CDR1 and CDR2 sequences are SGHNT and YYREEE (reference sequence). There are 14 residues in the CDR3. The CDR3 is CASSIGDSSYGYTF. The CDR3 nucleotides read TGTGCCAGCAGCATAGGGGACAGTTCCTATGGCTACACCTTC.

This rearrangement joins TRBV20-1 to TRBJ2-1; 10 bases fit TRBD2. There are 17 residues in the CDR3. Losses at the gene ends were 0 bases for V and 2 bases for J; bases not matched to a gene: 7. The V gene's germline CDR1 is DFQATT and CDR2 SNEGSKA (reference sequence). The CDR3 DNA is TGCAGTGCTAGAGATTCCGAAAGCGGGAGGGCCTACAATGAGCAGTTCTTC. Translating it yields CSARDSESGRAYNEQFF.

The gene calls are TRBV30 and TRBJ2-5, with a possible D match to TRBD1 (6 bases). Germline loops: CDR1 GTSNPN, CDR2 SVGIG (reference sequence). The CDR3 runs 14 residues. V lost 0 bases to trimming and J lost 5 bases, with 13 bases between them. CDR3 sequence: CAWSVEGGGETQYF. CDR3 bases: TGTGCCTGGAGTGTAGAAGGGGGTGGCGAGACCCAGTACTTC.

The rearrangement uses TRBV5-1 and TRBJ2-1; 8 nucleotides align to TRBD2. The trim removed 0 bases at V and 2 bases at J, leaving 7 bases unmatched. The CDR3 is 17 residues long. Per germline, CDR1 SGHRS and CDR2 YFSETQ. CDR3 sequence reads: CASSLGAGENPYNEQFF. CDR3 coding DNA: TGCGCCAGCAGCTTGGGAGCGGGAGAAAACCCCTACAATGAGCAGTTCTTC.

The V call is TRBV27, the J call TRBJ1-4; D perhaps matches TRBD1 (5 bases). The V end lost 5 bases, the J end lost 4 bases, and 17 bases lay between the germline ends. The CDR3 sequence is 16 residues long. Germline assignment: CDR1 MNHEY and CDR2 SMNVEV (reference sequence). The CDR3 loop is CASSPGFREDNEKLFF. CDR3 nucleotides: TGTGCCAGCAGTCCAGGGTTCAGGGAGGATAATGAAAAACTGTTTTTT. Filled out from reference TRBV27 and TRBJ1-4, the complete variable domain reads EAQVTQNPRYLITVTGKKLTVTCSQNMNHEYMSWYRQDPGLGLRQIYYSMNVEVTDKGDVPEGYKVSRKEKRNFPLILESPSPNQTSLYFCASSPGFREDNEKLFFGSGTQLSVL.

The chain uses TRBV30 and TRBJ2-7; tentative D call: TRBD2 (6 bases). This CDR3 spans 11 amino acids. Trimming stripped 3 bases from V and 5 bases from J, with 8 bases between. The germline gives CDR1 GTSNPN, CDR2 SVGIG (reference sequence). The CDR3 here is CAWSGGNEQYF. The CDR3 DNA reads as TGTGCCTGGAGCGGGGGAAACGAGCAGTACTTC. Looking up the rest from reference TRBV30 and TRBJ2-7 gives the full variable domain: SQTIHQWPATLVQPVGSPLSLECTVEGTSNPNLYWYRQAAGRGLQLLFYSVGIGQISSEVPQNLSASRPQDRQFILSSKKLLLSDSGFYLCAWSGGNEQYFGPGTRLTVT.

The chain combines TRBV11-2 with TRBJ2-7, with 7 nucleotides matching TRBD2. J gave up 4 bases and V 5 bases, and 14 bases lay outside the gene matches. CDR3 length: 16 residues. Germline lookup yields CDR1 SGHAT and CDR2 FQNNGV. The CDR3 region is CASSITPSGLYYEQYF. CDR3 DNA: TGTGCCAGCAGCATTACCCCTAGCGGCCTTTATTACGAGCAGTACTTC.

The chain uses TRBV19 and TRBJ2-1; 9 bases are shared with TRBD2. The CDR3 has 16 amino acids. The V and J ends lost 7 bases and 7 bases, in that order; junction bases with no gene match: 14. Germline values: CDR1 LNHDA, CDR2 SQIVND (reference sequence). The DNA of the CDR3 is TGTGCCAGTAACTTTGTAGCGGGAGAAGGATTGAATGAGCAGTTCTTC. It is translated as CASNFVAGEGLNEQFF.

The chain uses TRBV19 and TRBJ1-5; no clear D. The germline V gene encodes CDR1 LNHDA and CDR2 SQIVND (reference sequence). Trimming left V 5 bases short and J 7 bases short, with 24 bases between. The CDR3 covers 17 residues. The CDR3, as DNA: TGTGCCAGTAGTCCACACCCGGGGAAGGGAAAGGGACAGCCCCAGCATTTT. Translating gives CASSPHPGKGKGQPQHF.

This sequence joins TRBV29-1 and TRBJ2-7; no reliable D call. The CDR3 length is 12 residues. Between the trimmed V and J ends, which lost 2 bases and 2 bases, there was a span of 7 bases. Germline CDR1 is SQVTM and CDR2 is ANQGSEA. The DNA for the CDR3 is TGCAGCGTTGAACTGCCTCCCTACGAGCAGTACTTC. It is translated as CSVELPPYEQYF.

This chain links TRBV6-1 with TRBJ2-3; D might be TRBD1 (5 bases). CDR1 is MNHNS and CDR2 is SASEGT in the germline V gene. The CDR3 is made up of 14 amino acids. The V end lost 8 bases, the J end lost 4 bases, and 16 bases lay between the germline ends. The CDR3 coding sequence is TGTGCCAGCCCACGCCCCGACAGACCAGATACGCAGTATTTT. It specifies CASPRPDRPDTQYF.

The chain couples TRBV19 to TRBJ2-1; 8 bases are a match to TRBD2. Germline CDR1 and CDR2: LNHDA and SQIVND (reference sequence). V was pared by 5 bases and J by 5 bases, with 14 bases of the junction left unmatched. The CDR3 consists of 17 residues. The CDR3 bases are TGTGCCAGTAGTGAGTTCGTTTCGGGCGGGGGGCACAATGAGCAGTTCTTC. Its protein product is CASSEFVSGGGHNEQFF.

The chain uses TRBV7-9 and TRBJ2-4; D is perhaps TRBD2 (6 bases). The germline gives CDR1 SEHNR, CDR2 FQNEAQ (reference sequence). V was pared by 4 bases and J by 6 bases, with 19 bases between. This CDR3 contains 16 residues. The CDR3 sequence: CASSSWTISLGNIQYF. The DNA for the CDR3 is TGTGCCAGCAGCTCCTGGACTATCTCCTTGGGAAACATTCAGTACTTC.

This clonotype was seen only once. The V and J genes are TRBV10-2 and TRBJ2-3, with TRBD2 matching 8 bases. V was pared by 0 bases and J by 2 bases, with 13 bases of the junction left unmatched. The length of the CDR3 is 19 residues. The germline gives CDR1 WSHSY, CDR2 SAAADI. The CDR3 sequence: CASSESRGLRGDLTDTQYF. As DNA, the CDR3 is TGCGCCAGCAGTGAGTCGAGGGGTTTGCGGGGGGACCTCACAGATACGCAGTATTTT.

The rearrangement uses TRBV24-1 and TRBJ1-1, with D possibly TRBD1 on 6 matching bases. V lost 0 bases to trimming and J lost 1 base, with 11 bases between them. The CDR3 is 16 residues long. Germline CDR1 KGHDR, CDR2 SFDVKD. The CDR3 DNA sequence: TGTGCCACCAGTGATTTGCACAGGGTAAGGAACACTGAAGCTTTCTTT. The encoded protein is CATSDLHRVRNTEAFF.

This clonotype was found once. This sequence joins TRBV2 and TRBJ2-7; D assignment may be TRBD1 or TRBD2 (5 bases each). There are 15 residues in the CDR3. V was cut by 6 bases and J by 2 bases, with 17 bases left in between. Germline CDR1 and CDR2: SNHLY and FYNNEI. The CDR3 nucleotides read TGTGCCAGCAGGATATCCGGGACGGTTACCTACGAGCAGTACTTC. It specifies CASRISGTVTYEQYF.